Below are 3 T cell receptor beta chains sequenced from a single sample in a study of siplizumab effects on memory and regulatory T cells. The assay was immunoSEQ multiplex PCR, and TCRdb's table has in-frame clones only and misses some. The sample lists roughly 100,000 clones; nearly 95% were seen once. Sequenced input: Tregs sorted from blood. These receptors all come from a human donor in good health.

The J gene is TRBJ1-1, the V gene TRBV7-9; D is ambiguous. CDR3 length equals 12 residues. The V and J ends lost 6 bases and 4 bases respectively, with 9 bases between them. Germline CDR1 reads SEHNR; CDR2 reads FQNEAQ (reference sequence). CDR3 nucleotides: TGTGCCAGCAGTCCGGGTCCCACTGAAGCTTTCTTT. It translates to CASSPGPTEAFF.

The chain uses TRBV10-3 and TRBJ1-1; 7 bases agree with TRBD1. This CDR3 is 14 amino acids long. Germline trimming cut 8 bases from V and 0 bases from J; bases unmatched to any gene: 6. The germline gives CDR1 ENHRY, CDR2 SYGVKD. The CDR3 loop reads CAIGKGQMNTEAFF. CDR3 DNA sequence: TGTGCCATCGGGAAGGGACAGATGAACACTGAAGCTTTCTTT.

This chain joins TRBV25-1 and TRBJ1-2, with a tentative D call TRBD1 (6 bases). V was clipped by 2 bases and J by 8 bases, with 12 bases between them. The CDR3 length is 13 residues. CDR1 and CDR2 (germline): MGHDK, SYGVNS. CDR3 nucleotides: TGTGCCAGCAGTGAACCAGGGGTATCCGGCTACACCTTC. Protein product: CASSEPGVSGYTF.